This section outlines one TCR beta chain sequence together with its context. The antigen it binds to is not known. Base qualities are not provided; no much larger clone lies one nucleotide away. The collaborating institutions used their own protocols to collect whole blood in K2EDTA tubes. For TCRbeta analysis, collaborators shipped samples in one of three forms: frozen whole blood, isolated PBMCs, or DNA extracted from either of those sample types. These data come from a study of blood T cell repertoires in COVID-19 (TCRdb year 2020). Regarding the research as a whole: Samples covering the acute and convalescent phases of COVID-19 were provided by collaborators in the United States, Italy and Spain. The samples were drawn from the first 160 participants of the ongoing ImmuneRACE study and from over a thousand subjects provided by 6 global collaborators. The dataset comprised deeply sampled blood TCRbeta repertoires from subjects exposed to, actively infected with, or recovered from COVID-19. The sample metadata nearly always contained a de-identified subject ID, COVID-19 status, age in years and sex. The material from the prospective study consisted of cDNA or gDNA derived from T cells, B-cell-depleted T cells, or PBMCs. The repertoires were released in a freely available public database meant as a resource for research on the immune response to SARS-CoV-2. Where available, HLA class I and class II types were obtained from metadata supplied by the sample provider rather than from assay-based typing. The full study reports these points: How much clinical and demographic metadata was included differed by source and by participant, and the metadata was provided uncurated.

The immunoSEQ Assay, a bias-controlled multiplex PCR, was used to amplify TCRbeta CDR3 regions from genomic DNA. The authors' pipeline ran thus. The number of nucleated cells in each sample was estimated from the amplification of reference gene primers within the assay. To quantify the absolute abundance of each unique TCRbeta CDR3 rearrangement, sequence reads were collapsed and filtered. For each sample, productive Simpson clonality was calculated by taking the square root of Simpson's diversity index across productive rearrangements. The immuneACCESS repertoire file appears here via TCRdb, limited to in-frame rearrangements. These files lack a portion of the clones; in checked studies, under half of the deficit traces to unresolved V genes, and the cause of the others is not known. The V and J calls and the clone size are those of that table, but D and trimming were determined from the DNA. For this sample there are around 19,000 clones; around nine tenths appear just once. Jointly, the top ten make up 11% of the sample.

The sample consisted of peripheral blood. The sequence was obtained from a human donor in a cohort sampled during active COVID-19.

The DNA reads TGTGCCAGCAGCCTCTGGGCTTCTGGAAACACCATATATTTT. Protein translation: CASSLWASGNTIYF. The V and J genes are TRBV7-2 and TRBJ1-3; a confident D gene designation cannot be given. Reading the germline V gene gives CDR1 SGHTA and CDR2 FQGNSA. Trimming at the junction amounts to 5 bases on V and 1 base on J, and the germline ends lie 9 bases apart. Taken from cysteine to phenylalanine, the CDR3 has 14 residues. The CDR3 DNA has 42 bases and is translated from base 1.